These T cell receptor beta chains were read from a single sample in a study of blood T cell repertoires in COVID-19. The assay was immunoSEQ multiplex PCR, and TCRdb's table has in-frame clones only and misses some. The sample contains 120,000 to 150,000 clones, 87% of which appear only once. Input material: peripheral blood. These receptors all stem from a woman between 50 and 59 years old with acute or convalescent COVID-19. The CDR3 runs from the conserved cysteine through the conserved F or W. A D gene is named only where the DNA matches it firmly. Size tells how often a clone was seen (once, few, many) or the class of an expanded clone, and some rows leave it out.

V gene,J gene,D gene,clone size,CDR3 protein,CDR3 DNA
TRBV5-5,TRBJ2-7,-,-,CASSLWGGDSYEQYF,TGTGCCAGCAGCCTCTGGGGGGGCGACTCCTACGAGCAGTACTTC
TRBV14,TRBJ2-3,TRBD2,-,CASRRTSGRATDTQYF,TGTGCCAGCAGGAGGACTAGCGGGAGGGCCACAGATACGCAGTATTTT
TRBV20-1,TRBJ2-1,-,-,CSLTRHNEQFF,TGCAGCTTGACTAGACACAATGAGCAGTTCTTC
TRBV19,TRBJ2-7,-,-,CASSLTGRRNEQYF,TGTGCCAGTAGTTTGACAGGGAGGAGGAACGAGCAGTACTTC
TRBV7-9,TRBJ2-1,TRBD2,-,CASSFGTRLGEQFF,TGTGCCAGCAGCTTCGGGACTAGGCTCGGTGAGCAGTTCTTC
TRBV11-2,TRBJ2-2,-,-,CASSSIAAGELFF,TGTGCCAGCAGCTCCATAGCGGCCGGGGAGCTGTTTTTT
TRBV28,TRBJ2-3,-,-,CASSWGGGVDTQYF,TGTGCCAGCAGCTGGGGCGGGGGCGTAGATACGCAGTATTTT
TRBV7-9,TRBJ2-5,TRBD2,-,CASSLALKGTRGIETQYF,TGTGCCAGCAGCTTAGCCCTCAAGGGGACTAGAGGGATAGAGACCCAGTACTTC
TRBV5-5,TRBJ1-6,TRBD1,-,CASSLWTGGNSPLHF,TGTGCCAGCAGCTTGTGGACAGGGGGAAATTCACCCCTCCACTTT
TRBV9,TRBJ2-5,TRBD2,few,CASSVGLAGARETQYF,TGTGCCAGCAGCGTCGGACTAGCGGGAGCAAGGGAGACCCAGTACTTC
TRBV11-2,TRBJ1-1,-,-,CASSLGQGRTEAFF,TGTGCCAGCAGCTTAGGTCAGGGTAGGACTGAAGCTTTCTTT
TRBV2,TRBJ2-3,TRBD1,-,CASRTTGARTDTQYF,TGTGCCAGCCGAACTACAGGGGCGAGAACAGATACGCAGTATTTT
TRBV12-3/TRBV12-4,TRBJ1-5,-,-,CASSFHPGQPQHF,TGTGCCAGCAGTTTCCACCCAGGGCAGCCCCAGCATTTT
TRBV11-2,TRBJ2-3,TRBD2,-,CASSLGGLDLDTQYF,TGTGCCAGCAGCTTAGGGGGACTAGACCTAGATACGCAGTATTTT
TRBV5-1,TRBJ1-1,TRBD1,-,CASREGQGVTEAFF,TGCGCCAGCAGAGAGGGACAGGGGGTTACTGAAGCTTTCTTT
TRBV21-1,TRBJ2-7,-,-,CASSIVAGTGTYEQYF,TGTGCCAGCAGCATTGTTGCGGGGACAGGGACCTACGAGCAGTACTTC
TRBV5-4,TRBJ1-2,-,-,CASSASGTPTMGDTF,TGTGCCAGCAGCGCTTCCGGGACACCCACTATGGGGGACACCTTC
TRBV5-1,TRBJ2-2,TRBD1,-,CASSLEPGGTGELFF,TGCGCCAGCAGCTTGGAGCCAGGGGGAACCGGGGAGCTGTTTTTT
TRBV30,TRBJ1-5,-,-,CAWSVLREAQHF,TGTGCCTGGAGTGTACTTCGGGAGGCCCAGCATTTT
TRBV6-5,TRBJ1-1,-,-,CASSPGSTEAFF,TGTGCCAGCAGCCCCGGGAGCACTGAAGCTTTCTTT
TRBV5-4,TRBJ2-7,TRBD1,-,CASSWGQGYEQYF,TGTGCCAGCAGCTGGGGACAGGGTTACGAGCAGTACTTC
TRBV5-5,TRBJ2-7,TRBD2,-,CASSLEAGTSSYEQYF,TGTGCCAGCAGCTTGGAGGCCGGGACTAGCTCCTACGAGCAGTACTTC
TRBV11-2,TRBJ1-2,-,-,CASSHGQIYGYTF,TGTGCCAGCAGCCACGGACAGATTTATGGCTACACCTTC
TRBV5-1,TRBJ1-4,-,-,CASSLRNPREKLFF,TGCGCCAGCAGCCTCAGGAACCCCAGGGAAAAACTGTTTTTT
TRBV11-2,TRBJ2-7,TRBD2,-,CASSLEGRGSYEQYF,TGTGCCAGCAGCTTAGAGGGGAGGGGCTCTTACGAGCAGTACTTC
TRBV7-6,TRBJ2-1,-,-,CASSLTPLRRGERNEQFF,TGTGCCAGCAGCCTTACTCCCCTTCGGAGGGGAGAGAGGAATGAGCAGTTCTTC
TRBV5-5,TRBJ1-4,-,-,CASSLAQTNEKLFF,TGTGCCAGCAGCTTAGCTCAAACTAATGAAAAACTGTTTTTT
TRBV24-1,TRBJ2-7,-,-,CATGPGRFSYEQYF,TGTGCCACCGGTCCCGGGAGATTCAGCTACGAGCAGTACTTC
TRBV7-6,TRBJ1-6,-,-,CASSHRGPATLHF,TGTGCCAGCAGCCATAGGGGTCCAGCAACCCTCCACTTT
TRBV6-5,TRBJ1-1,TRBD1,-,CASSYSNRGRTEAFF,TGTGCCAGCAGTTACTCTAACAGGGGAAGGACTGAAGCTTTCTTT
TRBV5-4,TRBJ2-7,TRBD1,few,CASSPGQSPYEQYF,TGTGCCAGCAGCCCGGGACAGAGCCCCTACGAGCAGTACTTC
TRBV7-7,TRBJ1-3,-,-,CATFPLRNGNTIYF,TGTGCCACCTTCCCCCTAAGAAATGGAAACACCATATATTTT
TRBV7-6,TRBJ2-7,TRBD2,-,CASSNPLAGVYEQYF,TGTGCCAGCAGCAACCCACTAGCGGGTGTTTACGAGCAGTACTTC